This entry lists 9 T cell receptor beta chains sequenced from one sample in a study of OX40 agonist ivuxolimab in advanced cancers. Data came from immunoSEQ multiplex PCR; TCRdb stores just in-frame clones and leaves some out. The sample contains about 50,000 clones, 82% of which appear only once. Here the sequenced sample was CD4+ or CD8+ T cells sorted from blood, taken in a trial of the OX40 agonist ivuxolimab. The origin of the receptors is an adult with an advanced solid tumor such as melanoma, head and neck, liver or kidney cancer.

The chain combines TRBV7-2 with TRBJ1-4; D is possibly TRBD1 (6 bases). V was shortened by 5 bases and J by 5 bases, with 15 bases between the two germline ends. The germline CDR1 and CDR2 sequences are SGHTA and FQGNSA. CDR3 size: 15 residues. In nucleotides, the CDR3 is TGTGCCAGCAGCCTAGAGGGGGGCGGGAATGAAAAACTGTTTTTT. It specifies CASSLEGGGNEKLFF.

This clone has a handful of counts. CDR3 in amino acids: CAISESLWRGGEGIVFF. CDR3 bases: TGTGCCATCAGTGAGTCCCTGTGGAGAGGAGGGGAGGGAATTGTTTTCTTT. This chain joins TRBV10-3 and TRBJ1-1; possible D gene TRBD1, 5 bases. Germline CDR1 ENHRY, CDR2 SYGVKD. Trimming took 0 bases from V and 13 from J, leaving 27 bases between them. The CDR3 totals 17 residues.

The rearrangement uses TRBV27 and TRBJ2-2; D is unclear. The CDR3 contains 15 residues. V was clipped by 7 bases and J by 2 bases, with 14 bases between them. Germline-derived CDR1 and CDR2 are MNHEY and SMNVEV (reference sequence). CDR3 amino acids: CASTPKPRNTGELFF. The CDR3 nucleotides read TGTGCCAGCACCCCCAAACCGCGTAACACCGGGGAGCTGTTTTTT.

The V gene is TRBV7-9, the J gene TRBJ2-2; tentative D call: TRBD2 (5 bases). This CDR3 is built from 16 residues. CDR1 and CDR2 from the germline V gene are SEHNR and FQNEAQ (reference sequence). V gave up 8 bases and J gave up 2 bases, with 18 bases separating them. This CDR3 reads CASRAYGSGNTGELFF. For the CDR3, the DNA is TGTGCCAGCCGAGCTTATGGCAGCGGAAACACCGGGGAGCTGTTTTTT.

CDR3 region: CASTISAGKNTGELFF. CDR3 sequence (DNA): TGTGCCAGCACCATCAGTGCGGGGAAGAACACCGGGGAGCTGTTTTTT. The chain recombines TRBV11-1 with TRBJ2-2; D is possibly TRBD2 (6 bases). CDR3 length: 16 residues. Deletions cut 7 bases from V and 1 base from J, with 16 bases between. CDR1 SGHAT and CDR2 FQDESV come from the germline V gene (reference sequence).

The CDR3 is CAISPGQGYGYTF. The CDR3, as DNA: TGTGCCATCAGCCCGGGACAGGGTTATGGCTACACCTTC. This sequence joins TRBV10-3 and TRBJ1-2, with 9 positions matching TRBD1. Germline values: CDR1 ENHRY, CDR2 SYGVKD. Trimming at V came to 6 bases and at J to 5 bases, leaving 4 bases not matched to a gene. The CDR3 spans 13 residues.

The rearrangement links TRBV7-2 to TRBJ1-1; no firm D call. Between the trimmed V and J ends, which lost 0 bases and 5 bases, there was a span of 1 base. The CDR3 spans 11 residues. Germline V gene data show CDR1 as SGHTA and CDR2 as FQGNSA. CDR3 sequence: CASSLATEAFF. Here the CDR3 DNA reads TGTGCCAGCAGCTTAGCGACTGAAGCTTTCTTT.

V gene TRBV5-4 combines with J gene TRBJ1-2; 12 bases align to TRBD1. The ends lost 4 bases at V and 7 bases at J; junction bases unmatched: 5. This CDR3 region has 14 residues. Germline V gene data show CDR1 as SGHNT and CDR2 as YYREEE (reference sequence). In DNA, the CDR3 is TGTGCCAGCAGCCCGGGACAGGGGGCTGGTGGCTACACCTTC. Amino acid sequence: CASSPGQGAGGYTF.

The gene calls are TRBV19 and TRBJ1-2, with D perhaps TRBD1 (6 bases). Germline V CDR1 and CDR2: LNHDA, SQIVND (reference sequence). This CDR3 has 13 residues. V was pared by 7 bases and J by 7 bases, with 16 bases between. CDR3 in DNA: TGTGCCAGTAACACTTACAGGGATAGTGGCTACACCTTC. Protein: CASNTYRDSGYTF.